This T cell receptor (beta chain) was sequenced for a study of shared clonotypes between healthy human individuals. About the research overall: Donors consisted of a couple of women and a few men between 18 and 49.

On this clone: The antigen is undetermined.

The CDR3 runs 15 residues. Germline values: CDR1 MGHRA, CDR2 YSYEKL. The ends were cut back, 4 bases at V and 2 bases at J, with 11 bases in the middle. Terminally differentiated effector memory CD45RA+ cells were excluded by CCR7 positive selection of CD45RO-negative cells. Study outcomes and limitations: An expected dependence of interdonor clonotype sharing on sequencing depth was noted. Naive CD4 clonotype sharing across several donors was about 5.3%.

An assay was performed, and its level was deep. Generated by immunoSEQ multiplex PCR, the TCRdb table keeps only in-frame clones and is missing some. Of roughly 2.1 million clones in the sample, about 93% were seen once. This receptor was taken from a young man in good health. Some clones in this sample may be carry-over from other donors' samples. Sample: naive CD8+ T cells from PBMCs. This rearrangement joins TRBV4-1 to TRBJ2-2; TRBD1 might be the D (5 bases). Here the CDR3 reads CASSPRQGNTGELFF. CDR3 nucleotides: TGCGCCAGCAGCCCCCGGCAGGGTAACACCGGGGAGCTGTTTTTT.